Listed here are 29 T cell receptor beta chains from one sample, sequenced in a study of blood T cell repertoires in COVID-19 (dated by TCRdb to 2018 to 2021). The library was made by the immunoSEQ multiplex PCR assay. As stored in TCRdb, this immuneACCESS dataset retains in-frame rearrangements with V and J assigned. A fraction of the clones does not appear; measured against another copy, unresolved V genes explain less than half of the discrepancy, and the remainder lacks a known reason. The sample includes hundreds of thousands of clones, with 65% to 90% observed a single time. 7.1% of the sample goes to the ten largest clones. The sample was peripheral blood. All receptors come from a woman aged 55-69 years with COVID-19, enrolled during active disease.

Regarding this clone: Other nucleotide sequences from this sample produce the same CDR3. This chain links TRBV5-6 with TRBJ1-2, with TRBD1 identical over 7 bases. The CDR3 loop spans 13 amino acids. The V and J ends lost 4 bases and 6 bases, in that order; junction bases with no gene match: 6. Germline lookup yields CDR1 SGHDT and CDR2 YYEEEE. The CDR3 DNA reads TGTGCCAGCAGCCTACGACAGGGCGATGGCTACACCTTC. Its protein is CASSLRQGDGYTF.

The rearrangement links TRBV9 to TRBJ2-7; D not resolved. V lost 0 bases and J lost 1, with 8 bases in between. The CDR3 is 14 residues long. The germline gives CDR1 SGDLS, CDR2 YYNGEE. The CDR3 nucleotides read TGTGCCAGCAGCGTAGTACCAGATTCCTACGAGCAGTACTTC. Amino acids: CASSVVPDSYEQYF.

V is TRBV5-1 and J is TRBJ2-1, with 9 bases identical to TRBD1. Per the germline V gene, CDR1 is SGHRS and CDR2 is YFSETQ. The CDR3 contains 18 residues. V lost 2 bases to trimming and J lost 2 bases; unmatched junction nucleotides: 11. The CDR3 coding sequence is TGCGCCAGCAGCTTTAAAATAGGTGGGACAGGGACCTACAATGAGCAGTTCTTC. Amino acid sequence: CASSFKIGGTGTYNEQFF.

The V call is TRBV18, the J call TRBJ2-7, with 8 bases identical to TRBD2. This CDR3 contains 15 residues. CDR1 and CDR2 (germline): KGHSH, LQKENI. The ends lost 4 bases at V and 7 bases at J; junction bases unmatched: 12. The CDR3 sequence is CASSLGLAKGGEQYF. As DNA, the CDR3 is TGTGCCAGCTCACTTGGACTAGCCAAGGGAGGGGAGCAGTACTTC.

The CDR3 spells CASSVDDTRPEAFF. In nucleotides, the CDR3 is TGTGCCAGCAGCGTAGATGACACCCGGCCCGAAGCTTTCTTT. The chain combines TRBV9 with TRBJ1-1; D unclear. The V end lost 0 bases, the J end lost 8 bases, and 14 bases lay between the germline ends. The CDR3 extends over 14 amino acids. Looked up from germline, CDR1 is SGDLS and CDR2 is YYNGEE.

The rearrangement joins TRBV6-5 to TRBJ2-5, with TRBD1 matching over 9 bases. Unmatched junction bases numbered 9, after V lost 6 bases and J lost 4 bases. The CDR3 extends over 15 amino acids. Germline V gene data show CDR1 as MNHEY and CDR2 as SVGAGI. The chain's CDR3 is CASRGWTGVGETQYF. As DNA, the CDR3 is TGTGCCAGCAGGGGATGGACAGGGGTTGGAGAGACCCAGTACTTC.

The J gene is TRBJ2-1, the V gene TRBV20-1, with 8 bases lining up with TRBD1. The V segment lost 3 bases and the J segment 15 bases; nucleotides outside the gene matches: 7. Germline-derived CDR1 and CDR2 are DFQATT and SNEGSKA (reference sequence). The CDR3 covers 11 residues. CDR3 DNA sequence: TGCAGTGCTAGCCCCTGGACAGGGATGTTCTTC. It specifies CSASPWTGMFF.

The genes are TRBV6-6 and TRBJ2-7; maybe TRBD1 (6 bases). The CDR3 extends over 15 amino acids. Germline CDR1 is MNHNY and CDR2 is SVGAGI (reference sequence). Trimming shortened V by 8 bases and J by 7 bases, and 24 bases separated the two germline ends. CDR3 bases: TGTGCCAGCGCGCGCCCCGGGCCTAAAGGGGGAGAGCAGTACTTC. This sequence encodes CASARPGPKGGEQYF.

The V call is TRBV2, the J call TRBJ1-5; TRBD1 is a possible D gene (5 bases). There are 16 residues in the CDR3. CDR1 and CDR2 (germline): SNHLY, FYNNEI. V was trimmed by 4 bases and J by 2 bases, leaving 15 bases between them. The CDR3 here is CASSGSVTRGNQPQHF. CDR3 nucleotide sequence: TGTGCCAGCAGTGGCAGTGTCACCAGGGGCAATCAGCCCCAGCATTTT. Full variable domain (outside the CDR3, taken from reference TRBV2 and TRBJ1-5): EPEVTQTPSHQVTQMGQEVILRCVPISNHLYFYWYRQILGQKVEFLVSFYNNEISEKSEIFDDQFSVERPDGSNFTLKIRSTKLEDSAMYFCASSGSVTRGNQPQHFGDGTRLSIL.

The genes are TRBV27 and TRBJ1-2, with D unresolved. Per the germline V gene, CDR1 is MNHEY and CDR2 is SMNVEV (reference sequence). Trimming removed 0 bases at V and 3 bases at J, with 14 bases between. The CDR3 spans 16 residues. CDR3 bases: TGTGCCAGCAGTTTATCTCCGACACCGAGGGACTATGGCTACACCTTC. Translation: CASSLSPTPRDYGYTF.

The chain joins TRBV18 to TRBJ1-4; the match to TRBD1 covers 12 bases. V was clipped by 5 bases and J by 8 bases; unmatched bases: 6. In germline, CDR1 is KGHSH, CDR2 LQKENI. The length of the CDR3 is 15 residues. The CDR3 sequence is CASSGGTGGGEKLFF. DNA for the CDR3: TGTGCCAGCTCAGGAGGGACAGGGGGCGGAGAAAAACTGTTTTTT.

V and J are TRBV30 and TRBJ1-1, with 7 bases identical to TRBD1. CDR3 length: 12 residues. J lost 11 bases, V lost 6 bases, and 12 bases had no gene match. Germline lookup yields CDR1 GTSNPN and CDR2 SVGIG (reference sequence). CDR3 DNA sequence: TGTGCCTGCCATCCTAGACAGGGCCGGGCTTTCTTT. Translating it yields CACHPRQGRAFF.

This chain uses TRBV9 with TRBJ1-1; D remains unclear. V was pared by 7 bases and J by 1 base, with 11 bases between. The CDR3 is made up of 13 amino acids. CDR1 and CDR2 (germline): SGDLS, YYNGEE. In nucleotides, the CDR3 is TGTGCCAGCGGAGAAGAGTCGAACACTGAAGCTTTCTTT. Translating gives CASGEESNTEAFF.

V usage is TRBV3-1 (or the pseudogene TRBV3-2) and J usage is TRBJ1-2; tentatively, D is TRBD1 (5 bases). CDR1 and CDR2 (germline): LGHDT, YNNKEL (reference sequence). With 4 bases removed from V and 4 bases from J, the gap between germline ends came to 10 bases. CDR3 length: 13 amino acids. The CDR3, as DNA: TGTGCCAGCAGCCGAAGCGGGGGCTATGGCTACACCTTC. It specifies CASSRSGGYGYTF.

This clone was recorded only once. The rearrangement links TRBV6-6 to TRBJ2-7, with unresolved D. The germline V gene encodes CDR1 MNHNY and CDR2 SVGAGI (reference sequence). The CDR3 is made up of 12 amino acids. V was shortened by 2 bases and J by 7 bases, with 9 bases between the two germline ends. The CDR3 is CASSYPLGEQYF. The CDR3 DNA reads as TGTGCCAGCAGTTACCCTCTCGGTGAGCAGTACTTC.

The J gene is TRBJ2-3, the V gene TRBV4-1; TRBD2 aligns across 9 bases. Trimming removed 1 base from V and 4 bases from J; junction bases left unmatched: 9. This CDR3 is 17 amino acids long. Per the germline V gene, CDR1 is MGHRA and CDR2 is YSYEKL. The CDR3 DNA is TGCGCCAGCAGCCAAGGGCCGGCGGGGGGGCCCCCAGATACGCAGTATTTT. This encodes CASSQGPAGGPPDTQYF.

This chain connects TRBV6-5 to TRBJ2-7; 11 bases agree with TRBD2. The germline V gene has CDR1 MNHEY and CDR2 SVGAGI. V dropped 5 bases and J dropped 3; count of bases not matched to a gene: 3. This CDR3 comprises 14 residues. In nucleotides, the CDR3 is TGTGCCAGCAGTCCACTAGCGGGGGTCTACGAGCAGTACTTC. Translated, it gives CASSPLAGVYEQYF.

Written as DNA, the CDR3 is TGTGCCAGCAGAGGCGACAGGTGGGATTCACCCCTCCACTTT. This sequence encodes CASRGDRWDSPLHF. The chain employs TRBV9 and TRBJ1-6, with D perhaps matching TRBD1 (6 bases). V was shortened by 5 bases and J by 8 bases, with 14 bases between the two germline ends. This CDR3 comprises 14 residues. The V gene's germline CDR1 is SGDLS and CDR2 YYNGEE.

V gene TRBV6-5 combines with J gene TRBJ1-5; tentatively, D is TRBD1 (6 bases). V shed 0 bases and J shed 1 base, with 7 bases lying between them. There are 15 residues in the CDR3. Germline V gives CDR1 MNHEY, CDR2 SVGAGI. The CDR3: CASSYSGQSNQPQHF. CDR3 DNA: TGTGCCAGCAGTTACTCAGGACAGAGCAATCAGCCCCAGCATTTT.

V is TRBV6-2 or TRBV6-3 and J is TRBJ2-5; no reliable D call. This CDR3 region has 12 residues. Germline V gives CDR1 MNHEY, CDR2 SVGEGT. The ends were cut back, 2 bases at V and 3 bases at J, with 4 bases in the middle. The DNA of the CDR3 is TGTGCCAGCAGTTACCGCGAAGAGACCCAGTACTTC. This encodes CASSYREETQYF.

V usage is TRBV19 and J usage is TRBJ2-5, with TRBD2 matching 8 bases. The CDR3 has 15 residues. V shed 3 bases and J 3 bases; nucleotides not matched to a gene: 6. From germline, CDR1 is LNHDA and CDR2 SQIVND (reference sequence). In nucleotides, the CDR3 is TGTGCCAGTAGTATGGCGGGGGGCGGGGAAGAGACCCAGTACTTC. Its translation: CASSMAGGGEETQYF. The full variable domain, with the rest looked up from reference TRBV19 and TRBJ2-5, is DGGITQSPKYLFRKEGQNVTLSCEQNLNHDAMYWYRQDPGQGLRLIYYSQIVNDFQKGDIAEGYSVSREKKESFPLTVTSAQKNPTAFYLCASSMAGGGEETQYFGPGTRLLVL.

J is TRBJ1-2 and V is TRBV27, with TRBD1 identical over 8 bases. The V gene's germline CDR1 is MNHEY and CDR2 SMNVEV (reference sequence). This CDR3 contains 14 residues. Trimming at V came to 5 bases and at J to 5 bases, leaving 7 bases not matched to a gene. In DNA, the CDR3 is TGTGCCAGCAGTCCCCAGGGACAGGATTATGGCTACACCTTC. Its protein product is CASSPQGQDYGYTF.

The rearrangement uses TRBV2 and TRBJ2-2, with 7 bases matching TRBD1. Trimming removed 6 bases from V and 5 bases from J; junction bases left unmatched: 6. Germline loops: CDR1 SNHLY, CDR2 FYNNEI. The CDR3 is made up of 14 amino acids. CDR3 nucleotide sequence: TGTGCCAGCAGGTTTTACAGGGGAACCGGGGAGCTGTTTTTT. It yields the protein CASRFYRGTGELFF.

CDR3 nucleotides: TGTGCCAGCAGCAATCCTGTGCGAGATAATTCACCCCTCCACTTT. This gives the protein CASSNPVRDNSPLHF. The chain recombines TRBV21-1 with TRBJ1-6. TRBV21-1 is a pseudogene. CDR3 size: 15 residues.

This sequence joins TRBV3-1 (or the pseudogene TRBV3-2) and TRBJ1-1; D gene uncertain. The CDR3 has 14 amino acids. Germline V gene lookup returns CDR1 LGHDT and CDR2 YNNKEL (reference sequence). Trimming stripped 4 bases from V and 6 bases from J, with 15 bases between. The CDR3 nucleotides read TGTGCCAGCAGCCCCAGCCGCGGGAGGGCTGAAGCTTTCTTT. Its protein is CASSPSRGRAEAFF.

The CDR3 region is CASSVTGTYGYTF. The CDR3 nucleotides are TGTGCCAGCAGCGTTACAGGGACCTATGGCTACACCTTC. J is TRBJ1-2 and V is TRBV3-1 (or the pseudogene TRBV3-2), with D possibly being TRBD1 (6 bases). The CDR3 has 13 amino acids. CDR1 is LGHDT, CDR2 YNNKEL, per germline (reference sequence). V was trimmed by 5 bases and J by 4 bases, leaving 11 bases between them.

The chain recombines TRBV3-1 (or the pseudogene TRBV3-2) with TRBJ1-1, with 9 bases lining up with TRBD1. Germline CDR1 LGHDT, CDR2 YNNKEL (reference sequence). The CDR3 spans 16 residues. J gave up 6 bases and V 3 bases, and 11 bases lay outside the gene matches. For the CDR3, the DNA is TGTGCCAGCAGCCACCCGCAGGGACAGGGTTTCCCTGAAGCTTTCTTT. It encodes CASSHPQGQGFPEAFF.

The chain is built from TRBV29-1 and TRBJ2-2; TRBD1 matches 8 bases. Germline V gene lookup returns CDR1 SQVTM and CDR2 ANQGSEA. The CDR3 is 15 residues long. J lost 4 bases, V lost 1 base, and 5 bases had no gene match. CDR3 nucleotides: TGCAGCGTTGAAGTCATGGACAGGGTCACCGGGGAGCTGTTTTTT. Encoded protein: CSVEVMDRVTGELFF.

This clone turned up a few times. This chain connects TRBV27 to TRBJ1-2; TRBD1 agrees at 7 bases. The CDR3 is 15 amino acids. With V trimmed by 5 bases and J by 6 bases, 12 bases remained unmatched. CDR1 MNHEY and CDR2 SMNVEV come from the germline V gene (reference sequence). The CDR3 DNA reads TGTGCCAGCAGTGGGAACAGGGGAACTCCTGATGGCTACACCTTC. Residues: CASSGNRGTPDGYTF.